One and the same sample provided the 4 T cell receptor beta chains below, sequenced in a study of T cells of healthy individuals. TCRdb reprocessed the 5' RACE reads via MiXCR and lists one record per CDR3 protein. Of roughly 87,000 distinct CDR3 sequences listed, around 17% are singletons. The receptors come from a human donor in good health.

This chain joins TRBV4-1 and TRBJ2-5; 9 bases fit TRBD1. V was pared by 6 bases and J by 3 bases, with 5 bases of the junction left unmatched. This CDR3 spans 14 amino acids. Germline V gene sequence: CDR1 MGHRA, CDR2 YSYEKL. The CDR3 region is CASSRGTGKETQYF. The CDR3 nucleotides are TGCGCCAGCAGTCGAGGGACAGGGAAAGAGACCCAGTACTTC.

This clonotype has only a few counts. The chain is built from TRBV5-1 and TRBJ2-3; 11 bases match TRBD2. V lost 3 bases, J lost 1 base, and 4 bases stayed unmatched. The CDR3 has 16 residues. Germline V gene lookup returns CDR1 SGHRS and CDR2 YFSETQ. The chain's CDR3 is CASSSRLAGRTDTQYF. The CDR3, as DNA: TGCGCCAGCAGCTCCCGACTAGCGGGGCGCACAGATACGCAGTATTTT.

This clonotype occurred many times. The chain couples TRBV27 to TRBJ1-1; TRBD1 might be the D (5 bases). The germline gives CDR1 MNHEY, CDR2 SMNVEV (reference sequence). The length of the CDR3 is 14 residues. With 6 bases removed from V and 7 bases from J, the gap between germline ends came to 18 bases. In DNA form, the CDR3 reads TGTGCCAGCAGACCCCGACAGCCTGGCAGTGAAGCTTTCTTT. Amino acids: CASRPRQPGSEAFF.

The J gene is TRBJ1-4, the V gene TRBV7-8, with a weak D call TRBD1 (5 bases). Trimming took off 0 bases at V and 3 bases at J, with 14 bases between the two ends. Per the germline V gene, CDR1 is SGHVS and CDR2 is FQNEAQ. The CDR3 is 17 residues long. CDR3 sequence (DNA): TGTGCCAGCAGCTTAGCGCGAGTGACAGCCGCTAATGAAAAACTGTTTTTT. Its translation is CASSLARVTAANEKLFF.